The rows below give T cell receptor beta chains drawn from one sample of a study of identical twins. MiXCR was run by TCRdb on the 5' RACE reads, yielding one entry per CDR3 protein. The sample yields 400,000 to 600,000 distinct CDR3 sequences, more than 20% seen once. Separately, the same data were catalogued under a study of yellow fever vaccine responses in identical twins.

The sample taken for sequencing was CD4+ T cells sorted from blood. The receptors shown here come from a woman under 30 in good health. CDR3s include the opening cysteine and the closing phenylalanine or tryptophan. D genes are given only for firm matches. The size field is filled for only some rows; it gives once, few, many or a size class.

clone_size,v_call,j_call,d_call,cdr3_aa,cdr3_nt
few,TRBV4-1,TRBJ1-4,NA,CASSQAKDTGLNEKLFF,TGCGCCAGCAGCCAAGCCAAGGACACAGGGTTAAATGAAAAACTGTTTTTT
few,TRBV7-2,TRBJ1-2,NA,CASRKGVLDYGYTF,TGTGCCAGCAGAAAGGGGGTTCTCGACTATGGCTACACCTTC
few,TRBV28,TRBJ2-1,TRBD2,CASSPRTGTSGYNEQFF,TGTGCCAGCAGCCCCCGGACCGGGACTAGCGGATACAATGAGCAGTTCTTC
few,TRBV5-1,TRBJ2-2,NA,CASSLVQGATGELFF,TGCGCCAGCAGCTTGGTGCAGGGCGCCACCGGGGAGCTGTTTTTT
NA,TRBV27,TRBJ2-1,TRBD2,CASRETSGRAPGVFF,TGTGCCAGCAGGGAGACTAGCGGGAGGGCCCCGGGGGTGTTCTTC
few,TRBV29-1,TRBJ2-5,TRBD1,CSVEEGTGKETQYF,TGCAGCGTTGAAGAGGGGACAGGGAAAGAGACCCAGTACTTC
NA,TRBV7-9,TRBJ2-5,TRBD2,CASSQPTSGIQETQYF,TGTGCCAGCAGCCAACCGACTAGCGGGATCCAAGAGACCCAGTACTTC
NA,TRBV12-3/TRBV12-4,TRBJ2-2,TRBD1,CASSFRTGGPGRPGELFF,TGTGCCAGCAGTTTTCGGACAGGGGGTCCAGGGAGGCCCGGGGAGCTGTTTTTT
few,TRBV20-1,TRBJ2-1,TRBD2,CSAHWTSGSNEQFF,TGCAGTGCTCACTGGACTAGCGGGAGCAATGAGCAGTTCTTC
NA,TRBV12-3/TRBV12-4,TRBJ1-2,TRBD1,CASSRQGEIYGYTF,TGTGCCAGCAGTAGACAGGGCGAGATCTATGGCTACACCTTC
NA,TRBV7-2,TRBJ2-7,NA,CASSSATGSYEQYF,TGTGCCAGCAGTTCTGCTACAGGGTCCTACGAGCAGTACTTC
NA,TRBV5-1,TRBJ1-1,NA,CASNDRGLVNTEAFF,TGCGCCAGCAACGATAGAGGGCTGGTGAACACTGAAGCTTTCTTT
NA,TRBV20-1,TRBJ2-5,TRBD1,CSARRTGTETQYF,TGCAGTGCTAGGAGGACAGGGACGGAGACCCAGTACTTC
few,TRBV7-9,TRBJ1-4,NA,CASSLVPPTNEKLFF,TGTGCCAGCAGCTTAGTTCCCCCAACTAATGAAAAACTGTTTTTT
NA,TRBV29-1,TRBJ1-5,NA,CSVEVGGPGQPQHF,TGCAGCGTTGAAGTGGGGGGGCCGGGTCAGCCCCAGCATTTT
few,TRBV7-2,TRBJ2-1,TRBD2,CASSLGAGSGRDEQFF,TGTGCCAGCAGCTTAGGAGCGGGTAGCGGGAGGGACGAGCAGTTCTTC
few,TRBV7-9,TRBJ2-1,NA,CASSLGGIDNEQFF,TGTGCCAGCAGCTTAGGAGGGATAGACAATGAGCAGTTCTTC
few,TRBV20-1,TRBJ1-6,NA,CSARDATNSPLHF,TGCAGTGCTAGAGATGCAACCAATTCACCCCTCCACTTT
few,TRBV6-2/TRBV6-3,TRBJ2-2,NA,CATSPVGELFF,TGTGCCACCTCTCCGGTCGGGGAGCTGTTTTTT
few,TRBV27,TRBJ2-3,NA,CASSLSGGGGADTQYF,TGTGCCAGCAGTCTTTCGGGCGGAGGGGGGGCAGATACGCAGTATTTT
NA,TRBV15,TRBJ2-2,NA,CATSKSGQNTGELFF,TGTGCCACCAGCAAGTCGGGACAGAACACCGGGGAGCTGTTTTTT
NA,TRBV7-8,TRBJ2-3,NA,CASRRGGTETDTQYF,TGTGCCAGCAGACGTGGGGGGACAGAGACAGATACGCAGTATTTT
NA,TRBV5-1,TRBJ2-1,TRBD1,CASSWGQQGREQFF,TGCGCCAGCAGCTGGGGACAGCAGGGACGTGAGCAGTTCTTC
NA,TRBV29-1,TRBJ2-5,NA,CSAVGTEETQYF,TGCAGCGCAGTGGGCACGGAGGAGACCCAGTACTTC
few,TRBV4-1,TRBJ2-2,TRBD2,CASSPLLAGVNTGELFF,TGCGCCAGCAGCCCCTTACTAGCGGGTGTAAACACCGGGGAGCTGTTTTTT
few,TRBV16,TRBJ1-5,NA,CASSRAIGNQPQHF,TGTGCCAGCAGCCGGGCGATCGGCAATCAGCCCCAGCATTTT
NA,TRBV29-1,TRBJ1-2,NA,CSVDWGRNGYTF,TGCAGCGTTGATTGGGGACGAAATGGCTACACCTTC
NA,TRBV20-1,TRBJ1-5,NA,CSVQGTVRNQPQHF,TGCAGTGTGCAGGGCACGGTTCGCAATCAGCCCCAGCATTTT
few,TRBV5-1,TRBJ2-5,TRBD1,CASSSGGTGQETQYF,TGCGCCAGCAGCTCTGGCGGGACAGGGCAAGAGACCCAGTACTTC
NA,TRBV4-2,TRBJ2-1,TRBD2,CASSQTTSGGVGEQFF,TGTGCCAGCAGCCAAACCACTAGCGGGGGGGTCGGAGAGCAGTTCTTC
NA,TRBV7-9,TRBJ2-1,NA,CASSRPFNEQFF,TGTGCCAGCAGCCGACCGTTCAATGAGCAGTTCTTC
once,TRBV25-1,TRBJ1-3,NA,CASSEQGNTIYF,TGTGCCAGCAGTGAACAGGGAAACACCATATATTTT
few,TRBV5-5,TRBJ2-3,NA,CASSLLVDTQYF,TGTGCCAGCAGCTTGTTGGTAGATACGCAGTATTTT
NA,TRBV19,TRBJ2-5,TRBD1,CASSNLAGTGPKETQYF,TGTGCCAGTAGCAACCTCGCCGGGACAGGACCTAAAGAGACCCAGTACTTC
NA,TRBV20-1,TRBJ2-1,NA,CSASAASSYNEQFF,TGCAGTGCTAGTGCTGCAAGCTCCTACAATGAGCAGTTCTTC
NA,TRBV5-4,TRBJ1-1,TRBD1,CASSSGQGMNTEAFF,TGTGCCAGCAGCTCTGGACAGGGCATGAACACTGAAGCTTTCTTT
NA,TRBV9,TRBJ2-5,NA,CASSVDLGGTQYF,TGTGCCAGCAGCGTAGACCTCGGGGGGACCCAGTACTTC
NA,TRBV10-3,TRBJ1-6,NA,CAISEVGGLDSPLHF,TGTGCCATCAGTGAGGTTGGGGGGCTGGACTCACCCCTCCACTTT
few,TRBV12-3/TRBV12-4,TRBJ1-2,NA,CASSYGGNYGYTF,TGTGCCAGCAGTTATGGGGGTAACTATGGCTACACCTTC
once,TRBV3-1,TRBJ2-1,TRBD2,CATTQVSGGYNEQFF,TGTGCCACCACCCAAGTTAGCGGGGGATACAATGAGCAGTTCTTC
few,TRBV29-1,TRBJ2-2,TRBD2,CSAGLAGGAGELFF,TGCAGCGCGGGACTAGCGGGTGGGGCCGGGGAGCTGTTTTTT
few,TRBV20-1,TRBJ2-1,NA,CSAPPVSSYNEQFF,TGCAGTGCTCCCCCGGTGAGCTCCTACAATGAGCAGTTCTTC
NA,TRBV20-1,TRBJ1-1,NA,CSASGYTTEAFF,TGCAGTGCGTCAGGGTATACCACTGAAGCTTTCTTT
many,TRBV11-2,TRBJ1-1,NA,CASRSNTEAFF,TGTGCCAGCAGGTCGAACACTGAAGCTTTCTTT
few,TRBV20-1,TRBJ2-2,NA,CSARTDTGELFF,TGCAGTGCTAGGACAGACACCGGGGAGCTGTTTTTT
few,TRBV28,TRBJ1-5,TRBD1,CASRPTGRQPQHF,TGTGCCAGCAGACCGACAGGGAGACAGCCCCAGCATTTT
NA,TRBV12-5,TRBJ2-2,NA,CASGPEIGGELFF,TGTGCTAGTGGTCCTGAAATTGGCGGGGAGCTGTTTTTT
few,TRBV6-5,TRBJ1-4,NA,CASSYGGAGNEKLFF,TGTGCCAGCAGTTACGGGGGCGCTGGTAATGAAAAACTGTTTTTT
NA,TRBV3-1,TRBJ2-7,NA,CASSRLPYEQYF,TGTGCCAGCAGTCGCCTCCCCTACGAGCAGTACTTC
NA,TRBV20-1,TRBJ2-4,NA,CSAQSRRYYATWDENIQYF,TGCAGTGCCCAGAGTCGACGGTACTACGCAACCTGGGATGAAAACATTCAGTACTTC